This T cell receptor (beta chain) was captured by sequencing in a study of cytomegalovirus exposure and HLA in healthy donors (dated by TCRdb to about 2017). A note on the overall study: The roughly 650 repertoires of the first cohort and the 95 to 150 validation repertoires were produced on the same platform, according to a later analysis. In addition to the first cohort of hundreds of subjects, a separate validation cohort of 130 or so different subjects was used. The study aimed to test whether signatures of past pathogen exposure could be identified by cataloging public T cell receptors. High-throughput TCR immunosequencing, statistical association of individual TCRs with disease status, and machine learning were combined to predict cytomegalovirus infection status.

The library was built by means of the immunoSEQ multiplex PCR assay. In the authors' own workflow: To diagnose cytomegalovirus status from the catalog of TCR beta chain sequences, a statistical classification framework was built. The clones in this table, taken by TCRdb from immuneACCESS, are in-frame only. Not every clone is retained; where verified, under half of the shortfall comes from an unresolved V gene, and the cause of the rest is unknown. The V and J calls and the clone size are those of that table, but D and trimming were determined from the DNA. The table for this sample lists under 80,000 clones; roughly 90% of them were counted only once. The ten largest account for roughly 1.2% of the sample. Based on the germline V gene (reference sequence), the CDR1 and CDR2 sequences are GTSNPN and SVGIG. V is pruned by 0 bases and J by 4 bases, leaving 2 bases of the junction without a gene match. Its CDR3 holds 15 amino acids, cysteine through phenylalanine. Only the CDR3 region is kept as DNA, spanning 45 bases read in frame from base 1.

What the study reported, not specific to this receptor: A later analysis found that TCRs clustered in the first cohort also tended to co-occur in the roughly 120 validation repertoires, with roughly 95% of cluster scores above 0. While some public TCRs were present in many individuals, most TCR sequences turned up only very rarely across donors. The validation cohort had no HLA typing available for a later analysis, so co-occurrence within that cohort was assessed over all 130 or so repertoires. In the study, about 150 TCR beta chains were listed as associated with cytomegalovirus. Three of the identified cytomegalovirus-associated TCR beta chains were confirmed in vitro to be specific for cytomegalovirus antigens. In both the original and validation cohorts, the classifier was reported to diagnose cytomegalovirus status with high specificity and sensitivity. It was suggested by the authors that the approach could potentially be generalized to other disease states and immunological phenotypes.

The donors were included in the validation cohort of approximately 120 subjects, a group kept apart from the approximately 690-subject first cohort. With regard to this clone: Its antigen specificity is not known. No per-base quality is available; no much larger clone lies one base away.

Recombination connected TRBV30 to TRBJ2-1, and 11 junction bases match TRBD2. This clonotype was sampled from a woman younger than 30 in good health and CMV-seronegative. The sample was PBMCs. The DNA is TGTGCCTGGAGTGTTGGGACTAGCGGTTACAATGAGCAGTTCTTC. This gives the protein CAWSVGTSGYNEQFF.